This TCR beta chain originates from a study of blood T cell repertoires in COVID-19. Trimming stripped 0 bases from V and 0 bases from J, with 6 bases between. Germline CDR1 ENHRY, CDR2 SYGVKD. This CDR3 spans 15 amino acids. Methods used by the authors: Reference gene primer amplification gave estimated nucleated cell counts. Sequencing was performed with immunoSEQ multiplex PCR; in TCRdb, only in-frame clones are kept and a portion is missing. The DNA gave D and trimming, while V, J and clone size come from that table. The table has a few hundred thousand clones, about 90% seen once. Across about two dozen US areas, participants ranged in age from roughly 18 to 89 years. Two negative PCRs, clearance, or symptom resolution characterized the recovered Cohort 3 donors.

This receptor was identified in a young man who had recovered from COVID-19. This chain links TRBV10-3 with TRBJ1-3; D is unclear. The sequenced material came from PBMCs or T cells enriched from blood (not recorded which). The CDR3 spells CAISESSVSGNTIYF. CDR3 coding DNA: TGTGCCATCAGTGAGTCGTCGGTCTCTGGAAACACCATATATTTT.